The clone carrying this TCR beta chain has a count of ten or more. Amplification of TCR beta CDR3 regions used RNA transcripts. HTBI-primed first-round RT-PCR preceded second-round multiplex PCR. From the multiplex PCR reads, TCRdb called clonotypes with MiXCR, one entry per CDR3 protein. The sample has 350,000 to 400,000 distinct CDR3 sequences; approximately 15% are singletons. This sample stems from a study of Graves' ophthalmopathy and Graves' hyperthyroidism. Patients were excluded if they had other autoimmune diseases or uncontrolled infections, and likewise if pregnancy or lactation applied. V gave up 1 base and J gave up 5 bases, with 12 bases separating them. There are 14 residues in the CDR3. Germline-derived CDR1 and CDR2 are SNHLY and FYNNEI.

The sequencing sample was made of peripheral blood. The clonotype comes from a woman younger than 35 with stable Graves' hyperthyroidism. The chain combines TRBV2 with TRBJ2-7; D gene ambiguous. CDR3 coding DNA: TGTGCCAGCAGTGAAGGGCTGGTGAACGACGAGCAGTACTTC. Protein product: CASSEGLVNDEQYF.